This TCR beta chain appears in the sequencing data of a study of neurological immune-mediated disorders. Study-level findings and limits: HTLV-1-associated myelopathy had the most TCR clonal expansion, and multiple sclerosis had the least, less than healthy controls.

Trimming cost V 1 base and J 5 bases; bases outside gene matches: 3. The CDR3 runs to 14 residues. In germline, CDR1 is SGHAT, CDR2 FQNNGV. This clonotype was observed many times. The target antigen is unknown. Time point meaning: longitudinal time-point 3. 2 million unsorted PBMCs were stored in RNAlater at -80 °C before RNA extraction. Over 190 million TCR-beta sequences from 15-18 subjects came from every sequencing run. TCRdb re-called the 5' RACE reads through MiXCR, storing one row per CDR3 protein. The profile shows under 130,000 distinct CDR3 sequences, less than 14% of them singletons. The genes are TRBV11-2 and TRBJ2-3, with 7 bases that match TRBD1. The sample was PBMCs. This clonotype was sampled from a female donor with HTLV-1-associated myelopathy (HAM/TSP). CDR3 sequence: CASSLVRGLDTQYF. The CDR3 DNA reads as TGTGCCAGCAGCTTAGTTAGGGGGCTAGATACGCAGTATTTT. Looking up the rest from reference TRBV11-2 and TRBJ2-3 gives the full variable domain: EAGVAQSPRYKIIEKRQSVAFWCNPISGHATLYWYQQILGQGPKLLIQFQNNGVVDDSQLPKDRFSAERLKGVDSTLKIQPAKLEDSAVYLCASSLVRGLDTQYFGPGTRLTVL.